This is a list of T cell receptor beta chains from one sample in a study of read filtering for tumor transcriptome and immune sequencing. TCRdb ran MiXCR on the reads and lists one entry per CDR3 protein. The table includes tens of thousands of distinct CDR3 sequences, around an eighth detected once. The sample taken for sequencing was a population of CD138-negative cells sorted from bone marrow. The receptors were gathered from a donor aged 40 or over with multiple myeloma. CDR3s include the opening cysteine and the closing phenylalanine or tryptophan. The D gene is left open where the match is weak. Clone size is stated in some rows and not others, as once, few, many or a class when expanded.

>many|NA|TRBV7-9|TRBJ1-1
CASSLVSSEAFF
TGTGCCAGCAGCTTAGTCTCCTCTGAAGCTTTCTTT
>many|NA|TRBV7-6|TRBJ1-2
CASSLGGYSYGYTF
TGTGCCAGCAGCTTGGGAGGCTACTCCTATGGCTACACCTTC
>NA|TRBD1|TRBV4-1|TRBJ1-5
CASSRGQGESHQPQHF
TGCGCCAGCAGCCGGGGACAGGGGGAAAGCCATCAGCCCCAGCATTTT
>NA|NA|TRBV12-3/TRBV12-4|TRBJ1-5
CASSAGFGEPRHF
TGTGCCAGTAGTGCGGGGTTCGGTGAGCCCCGGCATTTT
>many|TRBD2|TRBV19|TRBJ2-1
CASSIASGGTEQFF
TGTGCCAGTAGTATAGCTAGCGGGGGGACTGAGCAGTTCTTC
>few|TRBD1|TRBV7-8|TRBJ2-5
CASSLTGGLETQYF
TGTGCCAGCAGCCTCACAGGGGGCTTAGAGACCCAGTACTTC
>NA|NA|TRBV28|TRBJ1-5
CASGSQLGGQPRHF
TGTGCCAGCGGTTCCCAGTTGGGGGGTCAGCCCCGGCATTTT
>many|TRBD1|TRBV7-9|TRBJ1-1
CASSTQGGTEAFF
TGTGCCAGCAGCACACAGGGGGGAACGGAAGCTTTCTTT
>many|TRBD1|TRBV27|TRBJ2-7
CASSLVTGGREQYF
TGTGCCAGCAGTTTAGTGACAGGGGGCCGCGAGCAGTACTTC
>many|TRBD1|TRBV6-5|TRBJ1-5
CASSRQGIDSNQPQHF
TGTGCCAGCAGTAGACAGGGGATCGATAGCAATCAGCCCCAGCATTTT
>many|TRBD1|TRBV10-3|TRBJ2-7
CATADRAYEQYF
TGTGCCACGGCGGACAGGGCCTACGAGCAGTACTTC
>many|NA|TRBV7-2|TRBJ1-5
CASSPNPDQPQHF
TGTGCCAGCAGCCCTAACCCGGATCAGCCCCAGCATTTT
>NA|NA|TRBV5-5|TRBJ2-5
CASSLPPAAAGAQETQYF
TGTGCCAGCAGCTTGCCCCCTGCGGCGGCGGGGGCTCAAGAGACCCAGTACTTC
>many|TRBD2|TRBV5-6|TRBJ2-1
CASSDTLAVFITPRNEQFF
TGTGCCAGCAGCGACACTCTAGCGGTTTTTATTACTCCCCGCAATGAGCAGTTCTTC
>many|TRBD2|TRBV28|TRBJ2-5
CASRRGRETQYF
TGTGCCAGCAGGCGGGGGAGGGAGACCCAGTACTTC
>NA|NA|TRBV5-5|TRBJ2-3
CASSLISTDTQYF
TGTGCCAGCAGCCTTATAAGCACAGATACGCAGTATTTT
>many|NA|TRBV20-1|TRBJ1-5
CSAREDTGNQPQHF
TGCAGTGCTAGAGAGGATACAGGCAATCAGCCCCAGCATTTT
>many|TRBD1|TRBV28|TRBJ1-2
CASSCRFPPRTGLPPCYGYTF
TGTGCCAGCAGCTGCAGGTTCCCCCCACGGACAGGCCTTCCCCCCTGCTATGGCTACACCTTC
>many|NA|TRBV10-1|TRBJ2-2
CASSPGGTGELFF
TGCGCCAGCTCACCTGGCGGGACCGGGGAGCTGTTTTTT
>many|NA|TRBV20-1|TRBJ1-1
CSAKWAGENTEAFF
TGCAGTGCTAAATGGGCAGGGGAGAACACTGAAGCTTTCTTT
>NA|TRBD1|TRBV29-1|TRBJ2-1
CSVGQGVGNKQLF
TGCAGCGTCGGACAGGGGGTGGGCAATAAGCAGCTCTTC
>NA|NA|TRBV27|TRBJ1-3
CASSLLCSGNTIYF
TGTGCCAGCAGTTTATTGTGCTCTGGAAACACCATATATTTT
>NA|NA|TRBV3-1|TRBJ2-7
CASSLRDGHYEQYF
TGTGCCAGCAGCCTCCGGGACGGTCACTACGAGCAGTACTTC
>many|NA|TRBV2|TRBJ2-7
CASKLRSIYEQYF
TGTGCCAGCAAATTACGAAGCATCTACGAGCAGTACTTC
>many|TRBD1|TRBV3-1|TRBJ1-6
CASSLGTGQTPLHF
TGTGCCAGCAGCCTAGGGACAGGGCAAACACCCCTCCACTTT
>many|NA|TRBV5-1|TRBJ1-4
CASSLSRAPNEKLFF
TGCGCCAGCAGCTTGTCACGTGCTCCTAATGAAAAACTGTTTTTT
>NA|NA|TRBV7-9|TRBJ1-2
CASSLPRQERHGYTF
TGTGCCAGCAGCTTACCCCGACAGGAGAGGCATGGCTACACCTTC
>medium-sized|TRBD2|TRBV12-3/TRBV12-4|TRBJ2-1
CASSPGLANEQFF
TGTGCCAGCAGCCCGGGACTAGCAAATGAGCAGTTCTTC
>many|TRBD1|TRBV14|TRBJ2-7
CASSHRRGQGPTYEQYF
TGTGCCAGCAGCCACAGACGGGGACAGGGGCCTACCTACGAGCAGTACTTC
>many|TRBD2|TRBV7-9|TRBJ2-2
CASSLGLAGAAGELFF
TGTGCCAGCAGCTTGGGACTAGCGGGAGCAGCCGGGGAGCTGTTTTTT
>few|NA|TRBV5-1|TRBJ2-7
CASSLGVSTYEQYF
TGCGCCAGCAGCTTGGGGGTATCCACCTACGAGCAGTACTTC
>once|NA|TRBV20-1|TRBJ2-7
CSAHIPSRGPSYEQYF
TGCAGTGCTCATATCCCCTCGCGAGGGCCCTCCTACGAGCAGTACTTC
>many|TRBD2|TRBV27|TRBJ2-2
CASSFFSGGAGGELFF
TGTGCCAGCAGTTTTTTCAGCGGGGGGGCCGGCGGGGAGCTGTTTTTT
>many|NA|TRBV3-1|TRBJ2-1
CASSQDTDEQFF
TGTGCCAGCAGCCAAGACACGGATGAGCAGTTCTTC
>many|TRBD1|TRBV19|TRBJ1-4
CASSMGQGDEKLFF
TGTGCCAGTAGTATGGGACAGGGGGATGAAAAACTGTTTTTT
>many|TRBD1|TRBV29-1|TRBJ2-3
CSARPRTGGTDTQYF
TGCAGCGCCCGGCCCCGGACAGGGGGCACAGATACGCAGTATTTT
>many|NA|TRBV27|TRBJ2-7
CASKGWDRAYEQYF
TGTGCCAGCAAGGGTTGGGACCGAGCCTACGAGCAGTACTTC
>many|NA|TRBV23-1|TRBJ1-5
CASSWSEHF
TGCGCCAGCAGTTGGTCTGAGCATTTT
>medium-sized|TRBD2|TRBV7-9|TRBJ2-1
CASSPGLAGDNEQFF
TGTGCCAGCAGCCCGGGGCTAGCGGGGGACAATGAGCAGTTCTTC
>medium-sized|NA|TRBV20-1|TRBJ2-1
CSAERTAYNEQFF
TGCAGTGCCGAAAGGACAGCCTACAATGAGCAGTTCTTC
>NA|NA|TRBV5-5|TRBJ1-1
CASSRGGFVVQNTEAFF
TGTGCCAGCAGCCGCGGGGGGTTCGTGGTCCAGAACACTGAAGCTTTCTTC
>NA|NA|TRBV12-3/TRBV12-4|TRBJ2-2
CASSRVRLRGSTGELFF
TGTGCCAGCAGCAGGGTCCGGCTCAGGGGATCCACCGGGGAGCTGTTTTTT